In its sample, the clone carrying this TCR beta chain was seen many times. Its target is unknown. A patient was excluded if there was uncontrolled infection, other autoimmune disease, pregnancy or lactation. The source of the PBMCs was less than 12 ml of fresh peripheral blood. Using RNA transcripts as the source, TCR beta CDR3 regions were amplified. When the TCR CDR3 underwent first-round RT-PCR, the HTBI primer set was used. TCRdb called the multiplex PCR reads again in MiXCR, with one record for every CDR3 protein. The repertoire includes approximately 350,000 distinct CDR3 sequences, 12% to 15% of them detected once, and under 25% sits in the top ten. This sample is drawn from a study of T cells in Graves' hyperthyroidism and ophthalmopathy. Findings of the study overall: By a 13 V-J model, ophthalmopathy was set apart from stable hyperthyroidism. Before onset, by a median of approximately 6.8 months, the model predicted ophthalmopathy.

The CDR3 sequence is 16 residues long. Germline V gene lookup returns CDR1 SGHAT and CDR2 FQNNGV. Losses at the gene ends were 5 bases for V and 1 base for J; bases not matched to a gene: 10. The TCR comes from a woman aged 60-70 years with Graves' ophthalmopathy. The sequencing sample was made of blood. This chain joins TRBV11-2 and TRBJ1-1; 7 bases are a match to TRBD1. CDR3 sequence (DNA): TGTGCCAGCAGCAGCCCAGGGGGAGGGGGGAACACTGAAGCTTTCTTT. It specifies CASSSPGGGGNTEAFF.